This TCR beta chain was sequenced during a study of CD8 T cells in Susac syndrome. The study, taken as a whole, reports: As the study acknowledged, the number of individuals in its TCR sequencing and HLA analysis was relatively small.

Of note for this clonotype: The antigen remains undetermined.

The V end was cut by 0 bases, the J end by 3 bases, with 22 bases between. The germline CDR1 and CDR2 sequences are LGHNA and YSLEER. The CDR3 runs to 19 residues. Sequencing of TCR beta was performed on blood CD8+ T cells and on blood CD4+ T cells. Negative isolation was used for CD8+ and CD4+ T cells, and FACS enrichment was applied to TEMRA cells. Random hexamers served to reverse transcribe about 0.45 to 1 ug RNA. MiXCR, run by TCRdb on the immunoSEQ multiplex PCR reads, gives a single entry per CDR3 protein. The sample lists around 190,000 distinct CDR3 sequences, about 94% seen once, with around 0.11% in the top ten.

The chain combines TRBV4-3 with TRBJ2-3; D may be TRBD2 (7 bases). The sequence came from a human donor in good health. The specimen was CD4+ T cells from PBMCs. CDR3 in amino acids: CASSQDRSGRRGRTDTQYF. CDR3 sequence (DNA): TGCGCCAGCAGCCAAGATAGGTCTGGCAGGCGGGGGCGGACAGATACGCAGTATTTT.